One and the same sample provided the 14 T cell receptor beta chains below, sequenced in a study of Ad26.COV2.S vaccination and SARS-CoV-2 variants. TCRdb keeps only in-frame clones here, not all; method: immunoSEQ multiplex PCR. There are 300,000 to 400,000 clones in the sample; 92% occur only once, and under 4% lies in the top ten. The sequences come from peripheral blood, collected after recovery from COVID-19. The receptors originated from a human donor who had recovered from COVID-19.

CDR3 in amino acids: CASSLGTSGVNQETQYF. The CDR3 coding sequence is TGTGCCAGCAGCTTAGGGACTAGCGGGGTGAACCAAGAGACCCAGTACTTC. This chain uses TRBV13 with TRBJ2-5; 11 nucleotides match TRBD2. Germline CDR1 reads PRHDT; CDR2 reads FYEKMQ (reference sequence). This CDR3 is 17 amino acids long. V trimming: 0 bases; J trimming: 0 bases; junction bases outside the gene matches: 3.

The genes are TRBV3-1 (or the pseudogene TRBV3-2) and TRBJ2-1, with TRBD2 identical over 7 bases. The CDR3 is 17 amino acids. V shed 0 bases, J shed 5 bases, and the junction held 10 bases outside the gene matches. Germline CDR1 is LGHDT and CDR2 is YNNKEL (reference sequence). The CDR3: CASSQDGGGTYNNEQFF. The CDR3 nucleotides read TGTGCCAGCAGCCAAGATGGGGGGGGTACCTACAACAATGAGCAGTTCTTC.

The chain employs TRBV6-4 and TRBJ2-3; the D gene is possibly TRBD2 (6 bases). Trimming took off 2 bases at V and 0 bases at J, with 6 bases between the two ends. The CDR3 length is 14 residues. Germline CDR1 reads MRHNA; CDR2 reads SNTAGT. The DNA of the CDR3 is TGTGCCAGCAGTGACGGGACTAGCACAGATACGCAGTATTTT. This translates into CASSDGTSTDTQYF.

In DNA form, the CDR3 reads TGTGCTAGTGCCTTGGGGGGAAAGGATGGCTACACCTTC. This translates into CASALGGKDGYTF. The V gene is TRBV12-5, the J gene TRBJ1-2; possible D gene TRBD1, 5 bases. From germline, CDR1 is LGHNT and CDR2 FRNRAP. The CDR3 spans 13 residues. The V end lost 7 bases, the J end lost 6 bases, and 15 bases lay between the germline ends. The full variable domain, in which reference TRBV12-5 and TRBJ1-2 provide the parts outside the CDR3, is DARVTQTPRHKVTEMGQEVTMRCQPILGHNTVFWYRQTMMQGLELLAYFRNRAPLDDSGMPKDRFSAEMPDATLATLKIQPSEPRDSAVYFCASALGGKDGYTFGSGTRLTVV.

The rearrangement links TRBV7-2 to TRBJ1-1; a possible D gene is TRBD1 (5 bases). Germline V gene data show CDR1 as SGHTA and CDR2 as FQGNSA. Trimming removed 5 bases at V and 0 bases at J, with 19 bases between. CDR3 length: 17 amino acids. The CDR3 nucleotides read TGTGCCAGCAGCCTAAATATCAGACAGCCCATGAACACTGAAGCTTTCTTT. Residues: CASSLNIRQPMNTEAFF.

The J gene is TRBJ1-2, the V gene TRBV29-1; weak D call: TRBD1 (5 bases). Germline CDR1 and CDR2: SQVTM and ANQGSEA. Between the trimmed V and J ends, which lost 5 bases and 4 bases, there was a span of 14 bases. CDR3 size: 13 residues. The CDR3 is CSVRDPGGYGYTF. CDR3 in DNA: TGCAGCGTTCGGGACCCAGGTGGCTATGGCTACACCTTC. Together with reference TRBV29-1 and TRBJ1-2, the CDR3 gives the full variable domain: SAVISQKPSRDICQRGTSLTIQCQVDSQVTMMFWYRQQPGQSLTLIATANQGSEATYESGFVIDKFPISRPNLTFSTLTVSNMSPEDSSIYLCSVRDPGGYGYTFGSGTRLTVV.

The genes are TRBV6-6 and TRBJ1-2; tentatively, D is TRBD1 (5 bases). CDR1 and CDR2 (germline): MNHNY, SVGAGI (reference sequence). Trimming shortened V by 4 bases and J by 6 bases, and 9 bases separated the two germline ends. This CDR3 comprises 12 residues. CDR3 nucleotides: TGTGCCAGCAGTTTTAAGGGGCATGGCTACACCTTC. Translation gives CASSFKGHGYTF.

This rearrangement joins TRBV9 to TRBJ1-4; D gene uncertain. This CDR3 is built from 15 residues. The V and J ends lost 0 bases and 7 bases respectively, with 13 bases between them. The germline V gene has CDR1 SGDLS and CDR2 YYNGEE. CDR3 in DNA: TGTGCCAGCAGCGTAGCCAGGTCTATAGGTGAAAAACTGTTTTTT. Translating it yields CASSVARSIGEKLFF.

The rearrangement uses TRBV9 and TRBJ2-2; D call uncertain. The germline V gene has CDR1 SGDLS and CDR2 YYNGEE. Trimming pared 7 bases from V and 1 base from J, leaving 5 bases between. The CDR3 runs to 12 residues. The CDR3 DNA reads TGTGCCAGCCGTGGGAACACCGGGGAGCTGTTTTTT. Amino acid sequence: CASRGNTGELFF.

The chain links TRBV9 to TRBJ1-2; D perhaps matches TRBD1 (5 bases). In germline, CDR1 is SGDLS, CDR2 YYNGEE. V shed 2 bases and J shed 5 bases, with 7 bases lying between them. The CDR3 has 12 residues. The CDR3 loop is CASSVQGYGYTF. In DNA form, the CDR3 reads TGTGCCAGCAGCGTTCAGGGTTATGGCTACACCTTC.

The chain carries TRBV7-9 and TRBJ2-5; D remains unclear. There are 15 residues in the CDR3. The germline V and J ends were trimmed by 0 bases and 2 bases, with 10 bases remaining between them. Germline V gives CDR1 SEHNR, CDR2 FQNEAQ (reference sequence). CDR3 bases: TGTGCCAGCAGCTTAGCGCGGCAGATACAAGAGACCCAGTACTTC. It yields the protein CASSLARQIQETQYF.

V gene TRBV12-5 combines with J gene TRBJ1-5, with D unresolved. The CDR3 extends over 11 amino acids. Looked up from germline, CDR1 is LGHNT and CDR2 is FRNRAP. Trimming left V 6 bases short and J 8 bases short, with 8 bases between. The CDR3 DNA is TGTGCTAGTGGCACGACCGAGCCCCAGCATTTT. Translation gives CASGTTEPQHF. Using reference TRBV12-5 and TRBJ1-5 for the parts outside the CDR3, the full variable domain is DARVTQTPRHKVTEMGQEVTMRCQPILGHNTVFWYRQTMMQGLELLAYFRNRAPLDDSGMPKDRFSAEMPDATLATLKIQPSEPRDSAVYFCASGTTEPQHFGDGTRLSIL.

V and J are TRBV6-5 and TRBJ1-2; tentatively, D is TRBD1 (5 bases). The CDR3 sequence is 14 residues long. Looked up from germline, CDR1 is MNHEY and CDR2 is SVGAGI. The V and J ends lost 6 bases and 3 bases respectively, with 14 bases between them. CDR3 sequence (DNA): TGTGCCAGCAGGGTCGGGACGGTCGACTATGGCTACACCTTC. Translating it yields CASRVGTVDYGYTF.

This clone was seen a single time. The gene calls are TRBV5-1 and TRBJ2-1; D not resolved. Germline lookup yields CDR1 SGHRS and CDR2 YFSETQ. Trimming took 0 bases from V and 6 from J, leaving 7 bases between them. The CDR3 contains 13 residues. Written as DNA, the CDR3 is TGCGCCAGCAGCTTGGGGACCGGCAATGAGCAGTTCTTC. It specifies CASSLGTGNEQFF.